Each of the 9 T cell receptor beta chains below was sequenced from the same sample in a study of blood T cells in healthy people across ages. With a J-beta primer mix and a sample-barcoded 5' primer, a second PCR ran about 7 to 12 cycles. Each CDR3 protein gets one entry after TCRdb re-called the 5' RACE reads with MiXCR. The profile shows approximately 800,000 distinct CDR3 sequences, approximately 53% of them singletons. The specimen was blood. These receptor sequences come from a man at least 80 years old in good health.

V is TRBV29-1 and J is TRBJ1-1; D call uncertain. V dropped 7 bases and J dropped 0 bases, with 12 bases sitting between them. The CDR3 extends over 13 amino acids. CDR1 is SQVTM, CDR2 ANQGSEA, per germline. The CDR3 nucleotides read TGCAGCGCCGCCAAGGTCATGAACACTGAAGCTTTCTTT. Amino acid sequence: CSAAKVMNTEAFF.

Only one count was recorded for this clonotype. V is TRBV2 and J is TRBJ2-7; 10 nucleotides match TRBD2. The CDR3 totals 15 residues. V was clipped by 5 bases and J by 4 bases; unmatched bases: 8. Germline V gives CDR1 SNHLY, CDR2 FYNNEI. The chain's CDR3 is CASSTEAGGQYEQYF. CDR3 sequence (DNA): TGTGCCAGCAGTACCGAAGCGGGAGGGCAGTACGAGCAGTACTTC.

Only a few counts were recorded for this clonotype. The chain carries TRBV5-1 and TRBJ2-3; the D is unclear. From germline, CDR1 is SGHRS and CDR2 YFSETQ. This CDR3 has 12 amino acids. Deletions cut 3 bases from V and 5 bases from J, with 7 bases between. The CDR3 DNA reads as TGCGCCAGCAGCTCGGAGTTAGATACGCAGTATTTT. This codes for CASSSELDTQYF.

This clonotype was counted a single time. V usage is TRBV29-1 and J usage is TRBJ1-1; perhaps TRBD1 as D (5 bases). V lost 3 bases to trimming and J lost 11 bases, with 28 bases between them. The CDR3 is 16 residues long. From germline, CDR1 is SQVTM and CDR2 ANQGSEA. DNA of the CDR3: TGCAGCGTTGATAGGAGGGGTGGGGACTATGCGGGTCCGGCTTTCTTT. Residues: CSVDRRGGDYAGPAFF.

This clonotype was counted a few times. The V gene is TRBV6-2 or TRBV6-3, the J gene TRBJ2-3, with 10 nucleotides matching TRBD1. The germline V gene has CDR1 MNHEY and CDR2 SVGEGT. The V and J ends lost 6 bases and 14 bases, in that order; junction bases with no gene match: 14. The CDR3 consists of 14 residues. The CDR3 DNA follows: TGTGCCAGCAGATGGGGGACAGGGGACAGATACGCGTATTTT. This encodes CASRWGTGDRYAYF.

The chain uses TRBV15 and TRBJ2-5; TRBD1 agrees at 7 bases. The CDR3 runs 14 residues. Germline CDR1 reads LNHNV; CDR2 reads YYDKDF (reference sequence). The V and J ends lost 5 bases and 5 bases, in that order; junction bases with no gene match: 8. This chain's CDR3 is CATSRTGVWETQYF. The CDR3 bases are TGTGCCACCAGCCGCACAGGGGTATGGGAGACCCAGTACTTC. Supplemented by reference TRBV15 and TRBJ2-5, the full variable domain reads DAMVIQNPRYQVTQFGKPVTLSCSQTLNHNVMYWYQQKSSQAPKLLFHYYDKDFNNEADTPDNFQSRRPNTSFCFLDIRSPGLGDTAMYLCATSRTGVWETQYFGPGTRLLVL.

The chain carries TRBV4-2 and TRBJ1-1, with D possibly matching TRBD1 (5 bases). The CDR3 loop spans 15 amino acids. With 4 bases removed from V and 0 bases from J, the gap between germline ends came to 12 bases. The germline V gene encodes CDR1 LGHNA and CDR2 YNFKEQ. The CDR3: CASSPPGPMNTEAFF. DNA of the CDR3: TGTGCCAGCAGCCCACCGGGACCGATGAACACTGAAGCTTTCTTT.

The genes are TRBV21-1 and TRBJ1-2; the D call TRBD1 from the table was never checked on the DNA. TRBV21-1 constitutes a pseudogene. The CDR3 length is 15 residues. CDR3 bases: TGTGCCAGCAGCAGGGGTGGGGGCCCAGGCTATGGCTACACCTTC. It codes for CASSRGGGPGYGYTF.

Only a few counts were recorded for this clonotype. The rearrangement joins TRBV12-3 or TRBV12-4 to TRBJ2-1, with D uncertain. Trimming stripped 6 bases from V and 6 bases from J, with 18 bases between. This CDR3 contains 15 residues. CDR3 sequence reads: CASSLGFTPSNEQFF. DNA of the CDR3: TGTGCCAGCAGCCTGGGGTTCACTCCCTCCAATGAGCAGTTCTTC.